Below, 27 T cell receptor beta chains from the same sample are listed, as sequenced in a study of CD8+ T cells in alopecia areata. It was cDNA, reverse transcribed from extracted RNA, that served as the sequencing template. Here immunoSEQ multiplex PCR was the method, and the copy in TCRdb shows in-frame clones only, minus some. The profile covers 270,000 or so clones, none occurring a single time. Sorting of pooled cutaneous lymph node cells was based on CD4, CD8alpha, NKG2D, NKG2ACE and other markers. The sequenced sample consisted of CD4+ T cells sorted from a lymph node. These receptors originate from a C3H/HeJ mouse with alopecia areata. Strain MHC haplotype: H2-k.

Comments on this clone: Gene names refer to mouse genes. The CDR3 end is not reached by the read, which stops 4 residues before it; the germline J gene fills it in. J is TRBJ2-5 and V is TRBV1, with 11 positions matching TRBD2. V shed 4 bases, J shed 0 bases, and the junction held 6 bases outside the gene matches. CDR1 is NSQYPW, CDR2 LRSPGD, per germline (reference sequence). CDR3 length equals 17 residues. CDR3 sequence: CTCSGPGLGDNQDTQYF. CDR3 DNA (partial): TGCACCTGCAGTGGACCGGGACTGGGGGATAACCAAGAC.

On this clone: The gene names given are mouse names. The read ends 4 residues early relative to the CDR3; the germline J gene fills the gap. The rearrangement uses TRBV1 and TRBJ2-1; 8 positions agree with TRBD1. The CDR3 has 13 residues. The germline V gene encodes CDR1 NSQYPW and CDR2 LRSPGD (reference sequence). CDR3 bases read: TGCACCTGCAGTGCGGCCAGGGGGCCT. Its protein product is CTCSAARGP. The full-length CDR3 reads as CTCSAARGPEQFF.

On this clone itself: Here the gene names and germline are mouse. The read ends 4 residues early relative to the CDR3; the germline J gene fills the gap. The V and J genes are TRBV1 and TRBJ2-4; TRBD2 matches 9 bases. Germline values: CDR1 NSQYPW, CDR2 LRSPGD (reference sequence). The CDR3 spans 17 residues. V gave up 1 base and J gave up 0 bases; unmatched junction bases: 5. CDR3 bases read: TGCACCTGCAGTGCAGGGGGGACTGGGTCTAGTCAAAAC. Protein sequence: CTCSAGGTGSSQN. The complete CDR3 reads CTCSAGGTGSSQNTLYF.

A few counts support this clone. Gene labels here are mouse ones. Read coverage stops 4 residues before the CDR3 terminus; the germline J gene supplies the remainder. This chain joins TRBV19 and TRBJ2-7; unclear D gene. The germline V gene encodes CDR1 FNHDT and CDR2 SITEND (reference sequence). This CDR3 contains 13 residues. The CDR3 DNA, read in part, is TGTGCCAGCAGCCCCCCTACAAGATAT. It specifies CASSPPTRY. The full-length CDR3 reads as CASSPPTRYEQYF.

As concerns this clone: Any gene name here is a mouse gene name. The sequence runs out 4 residues before the end of the CDR3; the remainder is reconstructed from the germline J gene. The V and J genes are TRBV5 and TRBJ2-2, with TRBD1 as a possible D gene (6 bases). The CDR3 contains 16 residues. Trimming shortened V by 3 bases and J by 2 bases, and 13 bases separated the two germline ends. The germline V gene has CDR1 LGHNA and CDR2 YNLKQL (reference sequence). The part of the CDR3 DNA that was read is TGTGCCAGCAGCCAGGATAGACAGGACAACACCGGG. It specifies CASSQDRQDNTG. The complete CDR3 reads CASSQDRQDNTGQLYF.

Comment on this clone: Mouse germline and gene names are used. Read sequence stops 3 residues before the CDR3 end, and the germline J gene provides the missing end. The same CDR3 arises from other DNA sequences in this sample as well. The chain has TRBV19 and TRBJ1-6; D gene uncertain. Being an ORF, TRBJ1-6 has a function that is uncertain. Trimming pared 0 bases from V and 5 bases from J, leaving 3 bases between. Germline V gives CDR1 FNHDT, CDR2 SITEND (reference sequence). The CDR3 has 13 residues. Here the CDR3 reads CASSIGDNSPLYF. CDR3 bases read: TGTGCCAGCAGTATAGGGGATAATTCGCCC.

Comment on this clone: All gene names here are mouse names. The read terminates 4 residues ahead of where the CDR3 ends, so the germline J gene completes it. The V gene is TRBV13-3, the J gene TRBJ2-1, with TRBD1 matching over 7 bases. CDR3 length equals 15 residues. Trimming at V came to 5 bases and at J to 4 bases, leaving 9 bases not matched to a gene. Germline V gene lookup returns CDR1 NNHDY and CDR2 SYVADS. Partial CDR3 DNA: TGTGCCAGCAGCCCCAACAGGGGCGAGTATGCT. This codes for CASSPNRGEYA. The CDR3 in full is CASSPNRGEYAEQFF.

This clone was seen repeatedly, ten times or more. These gene names are mouse names. The CDR3 goes on 4 residues after the read ends, and that part is filled in from the germline J gene. This CDR3 is also generated by other DNA sequences in the sample. The chain joins TRBV19 to TRBJ1-2, with D maybe TRBD1 (6 bases). The V end lost 2 bases, the J end lost 1 base, and 6 bases lay between the germline ends. The CDR3 totals 13 residues. Germline CDR1 reads FNHDT; CDR2 reads SITEND (reference sequence). CDR3 protein: CASSIRGNSDYTF. Incomplete CDR3 DNA: TGTGCCAGCAGTATCAGGGGAAACTCC. The complete variable domain, with remaining parts taken from reference TRBV19 and TRBJ1-2, reads GGIITQTPKFLIGQEGQKLTLKCQQNFNHDTMYWYRQDSGKGLRLIYYSITENDLQKGDLSEGYDASREKKSSFSLTVTSAQKNEMAVFLCASSIRGNSDYTFGSGTRLLVI.

Points on this clone: Gene and germline names: mouse. The read terminates 4 residues ahead of where the CDR3 ends, so the germline J gene completes it. This CDR3 is also generated by other DNA sequences in the sample. This chain joins TRBV19 and TRBJ2-1, with 10 bases identical to TRBD1. Germline CDR1 FNHDT, CDR2 SITEND (reference sequence). The V gene end was trimmed by 4 bases and the J gene end by 4 bases; junction bases not matched to a gene: 2. The CDR3 runs 14 residues. The CDR3 reads CASSPGQGYAEQFF. The CDR3 DNA, read in part, is TGTGCCAGCAGTCCGGGACAGGGGTATGCT.

About this clone itself: Genes here carry mouse names. The read terminates 4 residues before the CDR3 end, so the remaining end is supplied by the germline J gene. The chain links TRBV4 to TRBJ1-2, with D tentatively TRBD1 (6 bases). CDR1 is LGHDT, CDR2 YNNKQL, per germline (reference sequence). CDR3 length: 12 residues. V lost 4 bases and J 4 bases, leaving 7 bases between the germline ends. The DNA read from the CDR3 is TGTGCCAGCAGCTTCAGGGGCTCC. It codes for CASSFRGS. In full, the CDR3 is CASSFRGSDYTF.

Details on this clone: Gene names denote mouse genes. Coverage ceases 4 residues before the CDR3 finishes, and the germline J gene fills in the end. The J gene is TRBJ2-1, the V gene TRBV19, with D perhaps TRBD2 (6 bases). V lost 4 bases and J 0 bases, leaving 8 bases between the germline ends. Per germline, CDR1 FNHDT and CDR2 SITEND (reference sequence). This CDR3 has 14 amino acids. The CDR3 region is CASSRLDNYAEQFF. The covered CDR3 bases are TGTGCCAGCAGTCGACTGGATAACTATGCT.

Concerning this clone itself: Each gene name is a mouse one. The CDR3 end is not reached by the read, which stops 4 residues before it; the germline J gene fills it in. This chain joins TRBV4 and TRBJ1-2; D remains unclear. Germline lookup yields CDR1 LGHDT and CDR2 YNNKQL (reference sequence). V shed 4 bases and J shed 0 bases, with 9 bases lying between them. CDR3 length: 14 residues. Incomplete CDR3 DNA: TGTGCCAGCAGCTTCAGGAATGCAAACTCC. Translated: CASSFRNANS. The CDR3 reads in full as CASSFRNANSDYTF.

A note on this clone: The gene names here belong to mouse. The sequenced fragment ends 3 residues before the CDR3 boundary, so the rest is inferred from the germline J gene. This chain joins TRBV5 and TRBJ1-6; D uncertain. TRBJ1-6 is flagged as an ORF with uncertain function. Germline loops: CDR1 LGHNA, CDR2 YNLKQL (reference sequence). V lost 1 base and J 1 base, leaving 5 bases between the germline ends. The CDR3 length is 15 residues. The sequenced part of the CDR3 DNA is TGTGCCAGCAGCCAAGCTCAGTCCTATAATTCGCCC. This sequence encodes CASSQAQSYNSP. From start to end, the CDR3 is CASSQAQSYNSPLYF.

For this clone: The listed genes are named as in mouse. The read stops 4 residues short of the end of the CDR3; the missing end is completed from the germline J gene. The V and J genes are TRBV4 and TRBJ1-2, with a weak D call TRBD1 (6 bases). V was shortened by 4 bases and J by 0 bases, with 9 bases between the two germline ends. Germline loops: CDR1 LGHDT, CDR2 YNNKQL (reference sequence). The CDR3 totals 14 residues. The CDR3 DNA, read in part, is TGTGCCAGCAGCTTGGCAGGGGCAAACTCC. Protein: CASSLAGANS. The whole CDR3 protein reads CASSLAGANSDYTF. Full variable domain (outside the CDR3, taken from reference TRBV4 and TRBJ1-2): ETAVFQTPNYHVTQVGNEVSFNCKQTLGHDTMYWYKQDSKKLLKIMFSYNNKQLIVNETVPRRFSPQSSDKAHLNLRIKSVEPEDSAVYLCASSLAGANSDYTFGSGTRLLVI.

This clone turned up a few times. Gene names are mouse gene names. The missing CDR3 end, 4 residues past where the read stops, is filled in from the germline J gene. Other DNA sequences in the same sample also yield this CDR3. The chain recombines TRBV13-2 with TRBJ2-1, with no clear D. This CDR3 comprises 14 residues. The V gene's germline CDR1 is NNHNN and CDR2 SYGAGS (reference sequence). V was pared by 2 bases and J by 0 bases, with 6 bases between. The CDR3 DNA, read in part, is TGTGCCAGCGGTGAGCCAGGTAACTATGCT. It specifies CASGEPGNYA. The CDR3 in full is CASGEPGNYAEQFF.

This clone has a handful of counts. Mouse gene names apply. The read ends 4 residues early relative to the CDR3; the germline J gene fills the gap. This sample also contains other DNA sequences that code for the same CDR3. V and J are TRBV5 and TRBJ2-2, with 7 positions matching TRBD1. This CDR3 spans 16 amino acids. CDR1 and CDR2 (germline): LGHNA, YNLKQL (reference sequence). The V gene end was trimmed by 1 base and the J gene end by 0 bases; junction bases not matched to a gene: 2. The CDR3 protein is CASSQGTGANTGQLYF. The part of the CDR3 DNA that was read is TGTGCCAGCAGCCAAGGGACAGGAGCAAACACCGGG.

In the case of this clone: The genes are named according to mouse. The CDR3 is cut off 4 residues early in the read; its end comes from the germline J gene. Distinct nucleotide sequences in the sample also encode this CDR3. The chain has TRBV13-1 and TRBJ2-5; a weak D match, TRBD2 (7 bases). The length of the CDR3 is 15 residues. Germline V gene sequence: CDR1 NSHNY, CDR2 SYGAGN. Trimming took off 3 bases at V and 1 base at J, with 12 bases between the two ends. CDR3 protein: CASSGGARDQDTQYF. CDR3 DNA (partial): TGTGCCAGCAGTGGGGGGGCAAGGGACCAAGAC.

This clone was observed a handful of times. Gene names denote mouse genes. The chain's CDR3 is CTCSAEGMGGNTEVFF. CDR3 DNA (partial): TGCACCTGCAGTGCAGAGGGGATGGGGGGAAACACA. This chain joins TRBV1 and TRBJ1-1, with D possibly TRBD1 on 5 matching bases. The CDR3 end lies 4 residues beyond the end of the read and is filled in from the germline J gene. Germline CDR1 and CDR2: NSQYPW and LRSPGD (reference sequence). Trimming removed 0 bases at V and 1 base at J, with 12 bases between. The CDR3 consists of 16 residues.

In its sample, this clone was seen a few times. Germline and genes: mouse. The read terminates 4 residues ahead of where the CDR3 ends, so the germline J gene completes it. The chain couples TRBV19 to TRBJ2-7; possible D gene TRBD2, 6 bases. Germline loops: CDR1 FNHDT, CDR2 SITEND (reference sequence). The V and J ends lost 5 bases and 0 bases respectively, with 12 bases between them. The CDR3 is made up of 14 amino acids. CDR3 DNA, as far as it was read: TGTGCCAGCAGCCCTACTGGGACCTCCTAT. Translating gives CASSPTGTSY. The CDR3 reads in full as CASSPTGTSYEQYF.

A few counts support this clone. Mouse gene names apply. Read sequence stops 4 residues before the CDR3 end, and the germline J gene provides the missing end. The chain recombines TRBV5 with TRBJ1-1; 9 nucleotides match TRBD1. This CDR3 region has 14 residues. V lost 5 bases, J lost 0 bases, and 1 base stayed unmatched. Per germline, CDR1 LGHNA and CDR2 YNLKQL (reference sequence). The CDR3 bases that were read are TGTGCCAGCAGCTGGGACAGGGCAAACACA. This translates into CASSWDRANT. In full, the CDR3 is CASSWDRANTEVFF.

This clone was recorded a few times. Germline and genes here are mouse. Read sequence stops 4 residues before the CDR3 end, and the germline J gene provides the missing end. The sample holds other DNA sequences that translate to the same CDR3. This rearrangement joins TRBV13-1 to TRBJ2-3; a possible D gene is TRBD2 (6 bases). Germline V lookup: CDR1 NSHNY, CDR2 SYGAGN. This CDR3 contains 14 residues. Trimming removed 3 bases from V and 0 bases from J, with 8 bases in between. Partial CDR3 DNA: TGTGCCAGCAGTGGGACTGTTAGTGCAGAA. It translates to CASSGTVSAE. The CDR3 in its entirety is CASSGTVSAETLYF.

A few counts support this clone. All gene names here are mouse names. The read ends 4 residues shy of where the CDR3 ends; the end is completed using the germline J gene. The rearrangement links TRBV13-1 to TRBJ2-5; 9 positions agree with TRBD1. CDR3 length: 15 residues. CDR1 NSHNY and CDR2 SYGAGN come from the germline V gene. This CDR3 reads CASRIPGQGKDTQYF. Incomplete CDR3 DNA: TGTGCCAGCAGAATCCCGGGACAGGGAAAAGAC.

Of note for this clone: The gene names here belong to mouse. The CDR3 is cut off 4 residues early in the read; its end comes from the germline J gene. In the same sample, other DNA sequences code for this CDR3. The chain has TRBV19 and TRBJ2-2; 11 positions match TRBD2. The V gene's germline CDR1 is FNHDT and CDR2 SITEND (reference sequence). V gave up 5 bases and J gave up 1 base; unmatched junction bases: 4. The CDR3 spans 16 residues. The CDR3 bases that were read are TGTGCCAGCAGCCCCGGACTGGGGGGAAACACCGGG. Translation gives CASSPGLGGNTG. The complete CDR3 reads CASSPGLGGNTGQLYF.

Note on this clone: Here the gene names and germline are mouse. The missing CDR3 end, 4 residues past where the read stops, is filled in from the germline J gene. Other DNA sequences within the sample encode an identical CDR3. The rearrangement links TRBV13-2 to TRBJ2-5, with 10 bases that match TRBD1. The CDR3 runs to 13 residues. The germline V gene encodes CDR1 NNHNN and CDR2 SYGAGS (reference sequence). CDR3 region: CASGDRGLDTQYF. Partial CDR3 DNA: TGTGCCAGCGGGGACAGGGGGTTAGAC.

This clone turned up a few times. Mouse gene names apply. From the germline J gene comes the end of the CDR3, since the read stops 4 residues before it. The gene calls are TRBV1 and TRBJ2-7; TRBD1 aligns across 10 bases. Germline assignment: CDR1 NSQYPW and CDR2 LRSPGD (reference sequence). This CDR3 is built from 15 residues. CDR3 amino acids: CTCSAVTGQGYEQYF. The sequenced CDR3 bases are TGCACCTGCAGTGCAGTGACGGGACAGGGGTAT.

This clone was detected only a few times. Germline and genes: mouse. With the read ending 4 residues before the CDR3 end, the germline J gene is used to fill in that end. Different DNA sequences within this sample yield the same CDR3. V gene TRBV31 combines with J gene TRBJ1-2; D uncertain. The CDR3 runs 13 residues. CDR1 and CDR2 (germline): GKSSPN, SITVG. The V end lost 0 bases, the J end lost 0 bases, and 5 bases lay between the germline ends. CDR3 sequence reads: CAWSLQANSDYTF. The CDR3 bases that were read are TGTGCCTGGAGTCTCCAGGCAAACTCC.

Regarding this clone: Germline and genes: mouse. The CDR3 end falls 4 residues outside the read, so it is completed with the germline J gene. This CDR3 is also generated by other DNA sequences in the sample. The chain combines TRBV31 with TRBJ1-2; 8 bases align to TRBD1. Germline V gene sequence: CDR1 GKSSPN, CDR2 SITVG. The J segment lost 0 bases and the V segment lost 1 base, leaving 1 base of the junction unmatched. The CDR3 is 14 amino acids. CDR3 loop: CAWSRGQANSDYTF. The CDR3 bases that were read are TGTGCCTGGAGTCGGGGACAGGCAAACTCC. Full variable domain (rest looked up from reference TRBV31 and TRBJ1-2): AQTIHQWPVAEIKAVGSPLSLGCTIKGKSSPNLYWYWQATGGTLQQLFYSITVGQVESVVQLNLSASRPKDDQFILSTEKLLLSHSGFYLCAWSRGQANSDYTFGSGTRLLVI.